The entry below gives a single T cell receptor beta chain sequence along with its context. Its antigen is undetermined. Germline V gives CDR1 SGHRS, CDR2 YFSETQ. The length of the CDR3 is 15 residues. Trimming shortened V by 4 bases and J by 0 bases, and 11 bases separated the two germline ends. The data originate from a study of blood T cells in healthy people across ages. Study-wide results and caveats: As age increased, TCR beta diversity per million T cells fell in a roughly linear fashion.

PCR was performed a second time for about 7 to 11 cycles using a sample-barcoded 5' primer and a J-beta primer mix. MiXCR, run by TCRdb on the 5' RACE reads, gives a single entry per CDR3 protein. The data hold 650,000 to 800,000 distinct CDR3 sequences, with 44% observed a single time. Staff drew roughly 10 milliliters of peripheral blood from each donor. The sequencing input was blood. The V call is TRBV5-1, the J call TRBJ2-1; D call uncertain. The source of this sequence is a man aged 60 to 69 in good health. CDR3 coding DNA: TGCGCCAGCAGCCCGGACGGCACCTCCTACAATGAGCAGTTCTTC. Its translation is CASSPDGTSYNEQFF.